Listed below are T cell receptor beta chains from one sample, sequenced in a study of T cell responses to AZD1222 COVID-19 vaccine. TCRdb's copy holds only in-frame clones and misses some; the assay was immunoSEQ multiplex PCR. Among hundreds of thousands of clones, 85% to 95% were seen once, and the ten largest hold around 1%. The sequencing used peripheral blood, collected on day 0 of MenACWY control vaccination. Receptors were obtained from an adult in good health. CDR3s include the opening cysteine and the closing phenylalanine or tryptophan. The D gene is left open where the match is weak. Size is stated for part of the rows, as once, few or many counts, or as a class when the clone is expanded.

TRBD2,.,TRBJ2-5,TRBV6-5,TGTGCCAGCAGTCCGGGACTAGCGAGGACCCAGTACTTC,CASSPGLARTQYF
.,.,TRBJ1-1,TRBV25-1,TGTGCCAGCAGTGAGACAGCCTTAAGGGCTGAAGCTTTCTTT,CASSETALRAEAFF
TRBD1,.,TRBJ1-5,TRBV10-3,TGTGCCATCAGCGGACAGGGAGGCAATCAGCCCCAGCATTTT,CAISGQGGNQPQHF
.,.,TRBJ1-2,TRBV5-1,TGCGCCAGCAGCTTGGAGGGATCTAACTATGGCTACACCTTC,CASSLEGSNYGYTF
.,.,TRBJ1-3,TRBV15,TGTGCCACCAGCAGAGCTCTCAAGGGAAACACCATATATTTT,CATSRALKGNTIYF
TRBD1,.,TRBJ1-2,TRBV28,TGTGCCAGCAGTTTTCCCAACAGGGGCTCGAGGGGCTACACCTTC,CASSFPNRGSRGYTF
TRBD1,.,TRBJ1-2,TRBV2,TGTGCCAGCAGTGCCCAGGGGGTGCGCAACTATGGCTACACCTTC,CASSAQGVRNYGYTF
.,.,TRBJ1-2,TRBV19,TGTGCCAGTAGTATAAAGGGTTCTAACTATGGCTACACCTTC,CASSIKGSNYGYTF
TRBD1,.,TRBJ1-3,TRBV9,TGTGCCAGCAGCGTAGCCCCGGGGACAGGGGGAAACACCATATATTTT,CASSVAPGTGGNTIYF
.,.,TRBJ1-6,TRBV2,TGTGCCAGCAGGTATAATTCACCCCTCCACTTT,CASRYNSPLHF
.,.,TRBJ1-2,TRBV4-3,TGCGCCAGCAGCCAAGATGGGGAAGCCCGCTATGGCTACACCTTC,CASSQDGEARYGYTF
TRBD1,.,TRBJ1-6,TRBV27,TGTGCCAGCAGTCCTGGCCGACAGGGGGGTAATTCACCCCTCCACTTT,CASSPGRQGGNSPLHF
TRBD1,.,TRBJ1-4,TRBV30,TGTGCCTGGAGTGGATGGACAGGAACGGCCGAAAAACTGTTTTTT,CAWSGWTGTAEKLFF
.,.,TRBJ2-5,TRBV5-6,TGTGCCAGCGTCGCCGAGCCCCAAGAGACCCAGTACTTC,CASVAEPQETQYF
.,.,TRBJ1-5,TRBV4-3,TGCGCCAGCAGCCAAGACAGGGGCCAGCCCCAGCATTTT,CASSQDRGQPQHF
.,.,TRBJ1-1,TRBV5-1,TGCGCCAGCAGCCACGGCACTGAAGCTTTCTTT,CASSHGTEAFF
.,.,TRBJ1-4,TRBV18,TGTGCCAGCTCACCACCTGCGGGGGCGCGGGAAAAACTGTTTTTT,CASSPPAGAREKLFF
.,.,TRBJ2-7,TRBV7-2,TGTGCCAGCAGCTTAGGACCTTCCTACGAGCAGTACTTC,CASSLGPSYEQYF
TRBD1,.,TRBJ1-5,TRBV9,TGTGCCAGTTCCGACAGGGAAGTCAGCAATCAGCCCCAGCATTTT,CASSDREVSNQPQHF
TRBD2,.,TRBJ2-5,TRBV19,TGTGCCAGTAGTATAGGAGCAGACCTAGCGGTCCAGTACTTC,CASSIGADLAVQYF
TRBD2,.,TRBJ2-7,TRBV7-2,TGTGCCAGCAGCTATTTTTCGGGGGGGCCCGGCGAGCAGTACTTC,CASSYFSGGPGEQYF
.,.,TRBJ2-3,TRBV23-1,TGCGCCAGCAGTCAATCAGCTCGAAAGTCCCTCCTTTTCACAGATACGCAGTATTTT,CASSQSARKSLLFTDTQYF
.,.,TRBJ2-7,TRBV3-1/TRBV3-2,TGTGCCAGCAGCCCTGGCCTCGGGGCCGGGGAGCAGTACTTC,CASSPGLGAGEQYF
.,.,TRBJ2-2,TRBV29-1,TGCAGCGTTGAATATCGCCAGACGAACACCGGGGAGCTGTTTTTT,CSVEYRQTNTGELFF
TRBD1,.,TRBJ2-5,TRBV6-5,TGTGCCAGCAGTAGGGGGCAAGGGTTTGAGACCCAGTACTTC,CASSRGQGFETQYF
.,.,TRBJ1-2,TRBV7-3,TGTGCCAGCAGCGAACAGAGTCTCTCTAACTATGGCTACACCTTC,CASSEQSLSNYGYTF
.,.,TRBJ1-2,TRBV25-1,TGTGCCAGCAGTGAAGGGGGTGGCTACACCTTC,CASSEGGGYTF
.,.,TRBJ2-7,TRBV27,TGTGCCAGCAGTTTAGTGGGGCCCTCCTACGAGCAGTACTTC,CASSLVGPSYEQYF
.,.,TRBJ1-1,TRBV12-3/TRBV12-4,TGTGCCAGCAGTTTAAAGGAGGGGAGTGAAGCTTTCTTT,CASSLKEGSEAFF
.,.,TRBJ1-2,TRBV7-2,TGTGCCAGCAGCTTGGGCAGTGGCCCCTATGGCTACACCTTC,CASSLGSGPYGYTF
.,.,TRBJ1-3,TRBV28,TGTGCCAGCAGTTTGGCGAATTCTGGAAACACCATATATTTT,CASSLANSGNTIYF
.,.,TRBJ2-1,TRBV6-2/TRBV6-3,TGTGCCAGCAGTGGCCGTGACAGGAGCTCCTCCTACAATGAGCAGTTCTTC,CASSGRDRSSSYNEQFF
.,.,TRBJ2-7,TRBV11-2,TGTGCCAGCAGCTTAGTCAAGCTGGAGCAGTACTTC,CASSLVKLEQYF
TRBD2,.,TRBJ2-1,TRBV4-2,TGTGCCAGCAGCCAAGCACTAGCGGGGGATTACAATGAGCAGTTCTTC,CASSQALAGDYNEQFF
TRBD1,.,TRBJ2-5,TRBV18,TGTGCCAGCTCACCGGACAGGGGGGAGACCCAGTACTTC,CASSPDRGETQYF
.,.,TRBJ2-7,TRBV18,TGTGCCAGCTCATCCGGATTCTACGAGCAGTACTTC,CASSSGFYEQYF
.,.,TRBJ1-2,TRBV7-2,TGTGCCAGCAGTCAGAACCCAGGGTCGGGGAACTATGGCTACACCTTC,CASSQNPGSGNYGYTF
.,.,TRBJ1-2,TRBV10-3,TGTGCCATCAGGGCCAGCTTTACGGCCGGTGGGGTGTCCGGCTACACCTTC,CAIRASFTAGGVSGYTF
.,once,TRBJ2-1,TRBV30,TGTGCCTGGAACCCGGGAGCGGCCCCCTACAATGAGCAGTTCTTC,CAWNPGAAPYNEQFF
.,.,TRBJ1-1,TRBV6-5,TGTGCCAGCAGTTACTCGGGCGGGGGGCAAGCTTTCTTT,CASSYSGGGQAFF
.,.,TRBJ1-1,TRBV7-9,TGTGCCAGCAGCTCCTCTCTTGGAGCTTTCTTT,CASSSSLGAFF
.,.,TRBJ1-5,TRBV5-4,TGTGCCAGCAGCTTGTGGGGGTATAGCAATCAGCCCCAGCATTTT,CASSLWGYSNQPQHF
.,.,TRBJ2-3,TRBV4-2,TGTGCCAGCAGCTATCAGGCAGATACGCAGTATTTT,CASSYQADTQYF
.,.,TRBJ2-2,TRBV4-1,TGCGCCAGCAGCCGGGAACGACAGGACGGGGAGCTGTTTTTT,CASSRERQDGELFF
TRBD1,.,TRBJ2-7,TRBV2,TGTGCCAGCAGTGCGGACAGGGGCCCCTACGAGCAGTACTTC,CASSADRGPYEQYF
.,.,TRBJ1-2,TRBV19,TGTGCCAGTAGTATGTGGGGTAACGACTATGGCTACACCTTC,CASSMWGNDYGYTF
.,.,TRBJ2-5,TRBV7-6,TGTGCCAGCAGCTTAGTGAAGGGAGAGACCCAGTACTTC,CASSLVKGETQYF
TRBD1,.,TRBJ1-2,TRBV9,TGTGCCAGCAGCGTAGTACCGATGGGGGACAGTGACTATGGCTACACCTTC,CASSVVPMGDSDYGYTF
TRBD2,.,TRBJ2-3,TRBV14,TGTGCCAGCAGCCAAGATAATTCGGGACTAGCGGGGGCAGCCATTTCGTATACGCAGTATTTT,CASSQDNSGLAGAAISYTQYF
TRBD1,once,TRBJ1-1,TRBV6-5,TGTGCCACTTCGACAGGGATGAACACTGAAGCTTTCTTT,CATSTGMNTEAFF
.,.,TRBJ1-1,TRBV27,TGTGCCAGCAGTTTAGGGGTAATGAACACTGAAGCTTTCTTT,CASSLGVMNTEAFF
TRBD1,.,TRBJ2-7,TRBV18,TGTGCCAGCTCATCCCCATCGGGACAGGGGGCCTACGAGCAGTACTTC,CASSSPSGQGAYEQYF
.,.,TRBJ2-1,TRBV4-3,TGCGCCAGCAGCCCCCAGGTAAACTCCTACAATGAGCAGTTCTTC,CASSPQVNSYNEQFF
.,.,TRBJ1-5,TRBV2,TGTGCCAGCAGCCCCGACGGAGTCAATCAGCCCCAGCATTTT,CASSPDGVNQPQHF
.,.,TRBJ1-5,TRBV27,TGTGCCAGCCGTGAGCGGGGGGAGCCCCAGCATTTT,CASRERGEPQHF